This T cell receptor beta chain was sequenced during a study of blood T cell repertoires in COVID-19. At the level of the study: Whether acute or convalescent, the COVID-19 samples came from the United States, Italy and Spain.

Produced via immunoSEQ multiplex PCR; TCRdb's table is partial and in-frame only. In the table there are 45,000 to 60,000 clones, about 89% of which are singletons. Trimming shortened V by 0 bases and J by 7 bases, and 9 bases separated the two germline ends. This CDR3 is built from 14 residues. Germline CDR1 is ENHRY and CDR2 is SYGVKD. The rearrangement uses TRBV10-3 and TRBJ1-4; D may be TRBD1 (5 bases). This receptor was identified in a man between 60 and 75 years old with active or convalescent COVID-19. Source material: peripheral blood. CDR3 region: CAISESQGGEKLFF. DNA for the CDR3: TGTGCCATCAGTGAGTCGCAGGGAGGTGAAAAACTGTTTTTT.